Listed here are 30 T cell receptor beta chains from one sample, sequenced in a study of glioma-infiltrating T cells after dendritic cell vaccination. Time point defined: after dendritic cell vaccination, including at tumor progression/relapse. Using immunoSEQ multiplex PCR, the repertoire was profiled, and TCRdb retains in-frame clones only, with some absent. The table records 55,000 to 75,000 clones, about four fifths of them present only once. Specimen: blood, collected after dendritic cell vaccination. These receptors originate from a human donor with glioblastoma.

This clone occurred once. The V and J genes are TRBV5-1 and TRBJ2-2; 10 bases match TRBD1. The V gene end was trimmed by 5 bases and the J gene end by 7 bases; junction bases not matched to a gene: 5. The CDR3 runs to 14 residues. In germline, CDR1 is SGHRS, CDR2 YFSETQ. CDR3 region: CASRWGTGDGELFF. CDR3 nucleotides: TGCGCCAGCAGATGGGGGACAGGGGACGGGGAGCTGTTTTTT.

This clone was picked up one time. V and J are TRBV5-1 and TRBJ2-1; D might be TRBD1 (7 bases). CDR3 length: 13 residues. CDR1 is SGHRS and CDR2 is YFSETQ in the germline V gene. The germline V and J ends were trimmed by 4 bases and 15 bases, with 20 bases remaining between them. The CDR3, as DNA: TGCGCCAGCAGCCCTCAGGGGGGTCAGCCACGGTTCTTC. It specifies CASSPQGGQPRFF. Full variable domain (missing parts from reference TRBV5-1 and TRBJ2-1): KAGVTQTPRYLIKTRGQQVTLSCSPISGHRSVSWYQQTPGQGLQFLFEYFSETQRNKGNFPGRFSGRQFSNSRSEMNVSTLELGDSALYLCASSPQGGQPRFFGPGTRLTVL.

This chain connects TRBV5-1 to TRBJ2-1; TRBD1 might be the D (5 bases). This CDR3 region has 13 residues. Looked up from germline, CDR1 is SGHRS and CDR2 is YFSETQ. Trimming stripped 4 bases from V and 10 bases from J, with 15 bases between. In DNA, the CDR3 is TGCGCCAGCAGCCACAGGAACCGACAGGAGCAGTTCTTC. Encoded protein: CASSHRNRQEQFF.

V gene TRBV18 combines with J gene TRBJ2-7; D is perhaps TRBD2 (5 bases). Looked up from germline, CDR1 is KGHSH and CDR2 is LQKENI. The ends were cut back, 3 bases at V and 0 bases at J, with 12 bases in the middle. The CDR3 is 15 residues long. The chain's CDR3 is CASSPGEISSYEQYF. Written as DNA, the CDR3 is TGTGCCAGCTCACCCGGGGAGATAAGCTCCTACGAGCAGTACTTC.

The rearrangement links TRBV5-1 to TRBJ1-1; D is perhaps TRBD1 (5 bases). Germline lookup yields CDR1 SGHRS and CDR2 YFSETQ. The CDR3 is made up of 13 amino acids. The germline V and J ends were trimmed by 2 bases and 3 bases, with 8 bases remaining between them. CDR3 protein: CASSFDSDTEAFF. In nucleotides, the CDR3 is TGCGCCAGCAGCTTTGACAGCGACACTGAAGCTTTCTTT.

V gene TRBV6-4 combines with J gene TRBJ2-3, with 11 nucleotides matching TRBD2. After removal of 6 bases from V and 4 bases from J, the junction contained 9 bases not matched to a gene. The length of the CDR3 is 16 residues. Germline V lookup: CDR1 MRHNA, CDR2 SNTAGT. The CDR3: CASSLEPSGGPDTQYF. The CDR3 nucleotides read TGTGCCAGCAGCCTGGAACCTAGCGGGGGGCCAGATACGCAGTATTTT.

The chain combines TRBV13 with TRBJ1-4, with 8 bases that match TRBD1. Trimming cost V 5 bases and J 8 bases; bases outside gene matches: 7. CDR3 length: 14 amino acids. CDR1 and CDR2 (germline): PRHDT, FYEKMQ (reference sequence). The CDR3 coding sequence is TGTGCCAGCAGCGTCGACGGGGACAGGGAAAAACTGTTTTTT. As protein: CASSVDGDREKLFF.

This chain uses TRBV6-5 with TRBJ1-1; 8 positions match TRBD1. The V segment lost 5 bases and the J segment 5 bases; nucleotides outside the gene matches: 10. From germline, CDR1 is MNHEY and CDR2 SVGAGI. The CDR3 runs 15 residues. The CDR3 DNA reads as TGTGCCAGCAGTCCAGGGGGCTGGGGAAAAACTGAAGCTTTCTTT. Amino acids: CASSPGGWGKTEAFF.

The count of this clone is one. The chain uses TRBV11-3 and TRBJ1-1; D unresolved. From germline, CDR1 is SGHNT and CDR2 YENEEA. This CDR3 is 14 amino acids long. V lost 6 bases and J 5 bases, leaving 16 bases between the germline ends. CDR3 DNA sequence: TGTGCCAGCAGTTCCACACCCTCGGGGACTGAAGCTTTCTTT. Its protein product is CASSSTPSGTEAFF. The full variable domain, its missing parts supplied by reference TRBV11-3 and TRBJ1-1, is EAGVVQSPRYKIIEKKQPVAFWCNPISGHNTLYWYLQNLGQGPELLIRYENEEAVDDSQLPKDRFSAERLKGVDSTLKIQPAELGDSAVYLCASSSTPSGTEAFFGQGTRLTVV.

The chain employs TRBV7-9 and TRBJ1-6; the D gene is possibly TRBD1 (5 bases). The CDR3 runs 15 residues. Trimming shortened V by 4 bases and J by 7 bases, and 14 bases separated the two germline ends. CDR1 and CDR2 (germline): SEHNR, FQNEAQ (reference sequence). As DNA, the CDR3 is TGTGCCAGCAGCTCCAAGGGAGGGGTAAATTCACCCCTCCACTTT. Amino acids: CASSSKGGVNSPLHF.

This chain uses TRBV5-4 with TRBJ2-7, with TRBD1 matching over 7 bases. The CDR3 extends over 17 amino acids. Germline assignment: CDR1 SGHNT and CDR2 YYREEE (reference sequence). Losses at the gene ends were 5 bases for V and 7 bases for J; bases not matched to a gene: 21. The CDR3 loop is CASSSTGFFLGSMEQYF. CDR3 DNA sequence: TGTGCCAGCAGTTCGACAGGGTTCTTCCTAGGGTCTATGGAGCAGTACTTC.

The chain recombines TRBV4-1 with TRBJ2-5; TRBD2 might be the D (7 bases). This CDR3 contains 16 residues. The germline V and J ends were trimmed by 0 bases and 3 bases, with 14 bases remaining between them. Per germline, CDR1 MGHRA and CDR2 YSYEKL. The CDR3 DNA sequence: TGCGCCAGCAGCCAAGATAGGGGGGGTACCAAAGAGACCCAGTACTTC. This translates into CASSQDRGGTKETQYF.

The rearrangement uses TRBV7-9 and TRBJ1-2, with D perhaps TRBD1 (6 bases). CDR1 is SEHNR, CDR2 FQNEAQ, per germline (reference sequence). The CDR3 sequence is 13 residues long. Deletions cut 11 bases from V and 3 bases from J, with 16 bases between. The CDR3 coding sequence is TGTGCCTCACGGGGGGCGCAAGACTATGGCTACACCTTC. Translating it yields CASRGAQDYGYTF.

Concerning this clone itself: In the same sample, other DNA sequences code for this CDR3. The gene calls are TRBV27 and TRBJ2-2; 8 bases align to TRBD1. The CDR3 spans 19 residues. Trimming cost V 8 bases and J 8 bases; bases outside gene matches: 25. CDR1 is MNHEY, CDR2 SMNVEV, per germline (reference sequence). The CDR3: CASDSWGAGGGNTRGELFF. The CDR3 nucleotides are TGTGCCAGCGATTCCTGGGGAGCAGGGGGCGGTAATACACGGGGGGAGCTGTTTTTT.

The chain uses TRBV5-1 and TRBJ1-2, with D uncertain. The CDR3 consists of 13 residues. Germline V lookup: CDR1 SGHRS, CDR2 YFSETQ. V lost 0 bases and J 12 bases, leaving 15 bases between the germline ends. The CDR3 is CASSLDAEPPHTF. The CDR3 DNA is TGCGCCAGCAGCTTGGACGCGGAACCTCCCCACACCTTC.

Only a few counts were recorded for this clone. The V gene is TRBV4-3, the J gene TRBJ2-2; possible D gene TRBD1, 5 bases. From germline, CDR1 is LGHNA and CDR2 YSLEER. V lost 0 bases and J lost 4, with 9 bases in between. The CDR3 runs to 15 residues. In DNA, the CDR3 is TGCGCCAGCAGCCAAGAATCGACAGTCACCGGGGAGCTGTTTTTT. Its translation: CASSQESTVTGELFF.

V and J are TRBV7-2 and TRBJ2-5; a weak D match, TRBD1 (6 bases). Trimming cost V 6 bases and J 1 base, with 18 bases left between them. This CDR3 comprises 16 residues. CDR1 and CDR2 (germline): SGHTA, FQGNSA. The CDR3 DNA is TGTGCCAGCAGACATAATGTAGGACAGCTCCAAGAGACCCAGTACTTC. Translating gives CASRHNVGQLQETQYF.

V is TRBV10-1 and J is TRBJ1-2; TRBD1 matches 8 bases. Germline assignment: CDR1 WNHNN and CDR2 SYGVQD (reference sequence). J was trimmed by 7 bases and V by 6 bases; bases with no gene match: 13. The CDR3 runs 15 residues. The CDR3 is CASSPGGQGIIGYTF. CDR3 sequence (DNA): TGCGCCAGCAGCCCCGGAGGACAGGGAATAATTGGCTACACCTTC.

The chain is built from TRBV11-3 and TRBJ1-2; D not certain. CDR3 length equals 13 residues. Germline loops: CDR1 SGHNT, CDR2 YENEEA. Trimming shortened V by 2 bases and J by 2 bases, and 6 bases separated the two germline ends. This CDR3 is CASSLRGNYGYTF. CDR3 coding DNA: TGTGCCAGCAGCTTACGAGGGAACTATGGCTACACCTTC.

The chain joins TRBV10-3 to TRBJ1-1; no definite D call. Looked up from germline, CDR1 is ENHRY and CDR2 is SYGVKD. V gave up 1 base and J gave up 1 base, with 13 bases separating them. CDR3 length: 16 amino acids. This chain's CDR3 is CAISEYQPGENTEAFF. As DNA, the CDR3 is TGTGCCATCAGTGAGTATCAACCGGGAGAGAACACTGAAGCTTTCTTT.

J is TRBJ2-3 and V is TRBV5-1; D unclear. With 0 bases removed from V and 2 bases from J, the gap between germline ends came to 4 bases. Germline V gene sequence: CDR1 SGHRS, CDR2 YFSETQ. The CDR3 length is 13 residues. The CDR3 loop reads CASSLGHTDTQYF. CDR3 DNA sequence: TGCGCCAGCAGCTTGGGGCACACAGATACGCAGTATTTT.

The chain has TRBV11-3 and TRBJ2-2, with 7 bases matching TRBD2. CDR3 length equals 14 residues. Per the germline V gene, CDR1 is SGHNT and CDR2 is YENEEA. J gave up 1 base and V 6 bases, and 2 bases lay outside the gene matches. For the CDR3, the DNA is TGTGCCAGCAGGGGAGGGGTGAACACCGGGGAGCTGTTTTTT. It is translated as CASRGGVNTGELFF.

The chain has TRBV7-9 and TRBJ2-2; D is possibly TRBD1 (5 bases). There are 17 residues in the CDR3. Germline CDR1 reads SEHNR; CDR2 reads FQNEAQ (reference sequence). V shed 7 bases and J shed 3 bases, with 21 bases lying between them. The CDR3 sequence is CASISSQGIFHTGELFF. The CDR3 bases are TGTGCCAGCATCAGCTCCCAGGGAATCTTTCACACCGGGGAGCTGTTTTTT.

The chain links TRBV27 to TRBJ2-7; a possible D gene is TRBD1 (6 bases). The V end was cut by 4 bases, the J end by 5 bases, with 12 bases between. CDR1 and CDR2 from the germline V gene are MNHEY and SMNVEV (reference sequence). This CDR3 contains 13 residues. CDR3 DNA: TGTGCCAGCAGTTCCCGGGACATCAACGAGCAGTACTTC. Translating gives CASSSRDINEQYF.

The CDR3 spells CSAGRGNIQYF. CDR3 sequence (DNA): TGCAGTGCTGGCAGGGGAAACATTCAGTACTTC. The V and J genes are TRBV20-1 and TRBJ2-4; weak D call: TRBD1 (6 bases). The CDR3 spans 11 residues. Trimming removed 5 bases at V and 6 bases at J, with 8 bases between. Germline CDR1 and CDR2: DFQATT and SNEGSKA (reference sequence).

This chain uses TRBV18 with TRBJ1-2; TRBD1 is a possible D gene (6 bases). Germline V gene data show CDR1 as KGHSH and CDR2 as LQKENI. The V gene lost 3 bases and the J gene lost 5 bases, with 10 bases spanning the gap. CDR3 length: 13 amino acids. The CDR3: CASSPDRLYGYTF. The CDR3 DNA reads as TGTGCCAGCTCACCCGACAGGCTGTATGGCTACACCTTC.

This clone was seen more than once but under ten times. The chain has TRBV29-1 and TRBJ2-3, with no clear D. The CDR3 runs to 13 residues. CDR1 SQVTM and CDR2 ANQGSEA come from the germline V gene. Trimming left V 4 bases short and J 3 bases short, with 11 bases between. DNA of the CDR3: TGCAGCGTTGCCTCCGGAGATACAGATACGCAGTATTTT. Residues: CSVASGDTDTQYF.

The chain joins TRBV4-1 to TRBJ2-3; the D gene is possibly TRBD2 (6 bases). Per germline, CDR1 MGHRA and CDR2 YSYEKL. This CDR3 comprises 17 residues. Trimming cost V 0 bases and J 5 bases, with 18 bases left between them. Here the CDR3 reads CASSQERGLHGKDTQYF. The CDR3 DNA is TGCGCCAGCAGCCAAGAGCGGGGACTTCATGGGAAAGATACGCAGTATTTT.

The rearrangement joins TRBV30 to TRBJ2-7, with D possibly being TRBD1 (5 bases). Germline loops: CDR1 GTSNPN, CDR2 SVGIG (reference sequence). V lost 1 base, J lost 7 bases, and 14 bases lay in between. The CDR3 sequence is 13 residues long. This CDR3 reads CAWSGGPNSEQYF. In DNA, the CDR3 is TGTGCCTGGAGTGGGGGCCCAAACTCTGAGCAGTACTTC. The whole variable domain, remainder taken from reference TRBV30 and TRBJ2-7, is SQTIHQWPATLVQPVGSPLSLECTVEGTSNPNLYWYRQAAGRGLQLLFYSVGIGQISSEVPQNLSASRPQDRQFILSSKKLLLSDSGFYLCAWSGGPNSEQYFGPGTRLTVT.

The chain joins TRBV4-2 to TRBJ2-5; D is perhaps TRBD1 (5 bases). V was cut by 4 bases and J by 9 bases, with 15 bases left in between. Germline-derived CDR1 and CDR2 are LGHNA and YNFKEQ. The CDR3 extends over 13 amino acids. In DNA form, the CDR3 reads TGTGCCAGCAGCCCCACAGACAGTTCGGCCCAGTACTTC. Encoded protein: CASSPTDSSAQYF.